A few counts support the clone carrying this TCR beta chain. Its matching antigen is unknown. This record comes from a study of T cells in Graves' hyperthyroidism and ophthalmopathy. Overall study context: Staff took peripheral blood when the initial diagnosis was made, before any treatment began.

Amplification yielded TCR beta CDR3 regions, with RNA transcripts as the source. RT-PCR in the first round (using the HTBI primer set) targeted the TCR CDR3. TCRdb independently ran MiXCR on the multiplex PCR reads; one entry per CDR3 protein. The sample holds some 800,000 distinct CDR3 sequences, roughly 40% seen once. Findings and caveats of the study: Peripheral blood also featured most of the thyroid clonotypes expanded above 0.001.

The junction had 8 bases not matched to a gene; V was cut back by 4 bases and J by 2 bases. There are 16 residues in the CDR3. Germline CDR1 is SGHAT and CDR2 is FQDESV (reference sequence). It was considered stable Graves' hyperthyroidism when ophthalmopathy did not progress within 18 months. Those with hyperthyroidism were 18 to 65 years old, newly diagnosed, and ill for under 2 months. The source of this sequence is a man aged 18 to 30 with Graves' hyperthyroidism. The sequenced sample was blood. The chain recombines TRBV11-1 with TRBJ2-7; TRBD2 matches 10 bases. CDR3 sequence reads: CASSSAALAGAYEQYF. In nucleotides, the CDR3 is TGTGCCAGCAGCTCCGCCGCCCTAGCGGGGGCCTACGAGCAGTACTTC.